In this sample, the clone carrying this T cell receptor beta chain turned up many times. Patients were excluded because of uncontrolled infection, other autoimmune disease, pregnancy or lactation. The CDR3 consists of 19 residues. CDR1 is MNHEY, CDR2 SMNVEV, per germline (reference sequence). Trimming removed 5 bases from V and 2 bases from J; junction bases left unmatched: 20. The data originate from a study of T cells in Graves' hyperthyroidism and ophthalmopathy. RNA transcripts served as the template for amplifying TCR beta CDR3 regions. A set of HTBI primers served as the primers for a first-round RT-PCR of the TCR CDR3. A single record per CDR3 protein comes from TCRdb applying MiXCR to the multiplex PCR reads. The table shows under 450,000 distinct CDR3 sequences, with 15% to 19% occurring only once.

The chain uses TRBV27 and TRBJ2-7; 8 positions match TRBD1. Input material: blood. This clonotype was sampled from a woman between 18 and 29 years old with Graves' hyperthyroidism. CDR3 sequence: CASSKVPFSRQGRTYEQYF. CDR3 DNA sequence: TGTGCCAGCAGTAAAGTACCCTTTTCAAGACAGGGGCGTACCTACGAGCAGTACTTC.